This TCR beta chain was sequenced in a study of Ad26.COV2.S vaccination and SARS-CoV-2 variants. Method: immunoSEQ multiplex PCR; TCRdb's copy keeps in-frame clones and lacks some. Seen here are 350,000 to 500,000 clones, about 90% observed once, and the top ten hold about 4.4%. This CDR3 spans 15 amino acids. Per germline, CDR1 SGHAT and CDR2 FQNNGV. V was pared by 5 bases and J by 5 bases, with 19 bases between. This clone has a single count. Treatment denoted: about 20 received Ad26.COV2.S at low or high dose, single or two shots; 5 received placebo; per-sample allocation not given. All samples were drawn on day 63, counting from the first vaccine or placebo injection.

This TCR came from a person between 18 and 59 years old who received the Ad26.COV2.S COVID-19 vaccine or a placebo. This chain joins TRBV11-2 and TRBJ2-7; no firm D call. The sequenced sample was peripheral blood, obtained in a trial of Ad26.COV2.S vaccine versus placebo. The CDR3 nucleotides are TGTGCCAGCAGCCCCTCGGCCCTTGTGAAGGACGAGCAGTACTTC. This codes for CASSPSALVKDEQYF.